The next 31 T cell receptor beta chains were all read from a single sample in a study of CD8 T cells in Susac syndrome. cDNA came from roughly 0.53 to 1 ug RNA primed by random hexamers. MiXCR was run by TCRdb on the immunoSEQ multiplex PCR reads, yielding one entry per CDR3 protein. This repertoire shows approximately 120,000 distinct CDR3 sequences, 90% to 98% found once; its top ten account for more than 0.095%. The sequencing input was CD4+ T cells from PBMCs. These receptors were collected from a human donor in good health.

This sequence joins TRBV19 and TRBJ2-7; TRBD1 matches 7 bases. This CDR3 comprises 15 residues. CDR1 LNHDA and CDR2 SQIVND come from the germline V gene (reference sequence). Trimming removed 5 bases from V and 2 bases from J; junction bases left unmatched: 9. In DNA, the CDR3 is TGTGCCAGTAGTCAACGACAGGGTAACACCTACGAGCAGTACTTC. Its translation: CASSQRQGNTYEQYF.

The CDR3 region is CSATETSYEQYF. In DNA form, the CDR3 reads TGCAGTGCCACTGAAACCAGCTACGAGCAGTACTTC. The chain carries TRBV20-1 and TRBJ2-7; no clear D. The CDR3 has 12 residues. The V and J ends lost 6 bases and 3 bases respectively, with 12 bases between them. Germline assignment: CDR1 DFQATT and CDR2 SNEGSKA (reference sequence).

This sequence joins TRBV3-1 and TRBJ2-3, with 14 bases identical to TRBD2. The CDR3 covers 17 residues. Unmatched junction bases numbered 4, after V lost 1 base and J lost 4 bases. Germline CDR1 LGHDT, CDR2 YNNKEL (reference sequence). Here the CDR3 DNA reads TGTGCCAGCAGCCAAGGGACTAGCGGGGGGATCCCAGATACGCAGTATTTT. Translation gives CASSQGTSGGIPDTQYF.

The chain combines TRBV27 with TRBJ2-2; D tentatively reads TRBD1 or TRBD2 (5 bases each). Trimming removed 2 bases at V and 2 bases at J, with 9 bases between. The length of the CDR3 is 15 residues. The germline V gene encodes CDR1 MNHEY and CDR2 SMNVEV (reference sequence). CDR3 nucleotide sequence: TGTGCCAGCAGTTTAGAGGGACCAAACACCGGGGAGCTGTTTTTT. Its protein product is CASSLEGPNTGELFF.

The table lists this clonotype with a count of one. The chain joins TRBV29-1 to TRBJ2-7, with TRBD1 matching over 7 bases. CDR3 length equals 13 residues. Germline loops: CDR1 SQVTM, CDR2 ANQGSEA. The CDR3 protein is CSSKQGPSYEQYF. The CDR3 nucleotides read TGCAGTTCAAAACAGGGGCCCTCCTACGAGCAGTACTTC.

V usage is TRBV3-1 and J usage is TRBJ2-2; D possibly corresponds to TRBD1 (5 bases). Germline assignment: CDR1 LGHDT and CDR2 YNNKEL (reference sequence). V lost 2 bases and J lost 6, with 7 bases in between. This CDR3 spans 13 amino acids. CDR3 protein: CASSQPTAGELFF. The CDR3 DNA reads TGTGCCAGCAGCCAACCGACAGCCGGGGAGCTGTTTTTT.

The chain has TRBV6-2 or TRBV6-3 and TRBJ2-1, with 8 nucleotides matching TRBD2. V trimming: 5 bases; J trimming: 15 bases; junction bases outside the gene matches: 12. The CDR3 is 13 amino acids. Germline V gene data show CDR1 as MNHEY and CDR2 as SVGEGT. The CDR3 sequence: CASSPPAIAGLFF. The CDR3 DNA is TGTGCCAGCAGTCCCCCCGCGATAGCGGGACTGTTCTTC.

V and J are TRBV6-6 and TRBJ1-2; no firm D call. Trimming left V 0 bases short and J 8 bases short, with 4 bases between. Germline V gene lookup returns CDR1 MNHNY and CDR2 SVGAGI (reference sequence). The CDR3 length is 11 residues. DNA for the CDR3: TGTGCCAGCAGTTACTCGAGGGGCTACACCTTC. Translating gives CASSYSRGYTF.

This chain connects TRBV12-3 or TRBV12-4 to TRBJ2-7; D possibly matches TRBD1 or TRBD2 (5 bases each). This CDR3 is built from 14 residues. V dropped 4 bases and J dropped 0 bases, with 10 bases sitting between them. This chain's CDR3 is CASSWDGNSYEQYF. The CDR3 nucleotides read TGTGCCAGCAGTTGGGACGGAAACTCCTACGAGCAGTACTTC.

This rearrangement joins TRBV2 to TRBJ2-5; 8 bases align to TRBD2. The CDR3 spans 14 residues. From germline, CDR1 is SNHLY and CDR2 FYNNEI. With V trimmed by 8 bases and J by 5 bases, 10 bases remained unmatched. CDR3 residues: CASGRGANQETQYF. CDR3 DNA sequence: TGTGCCAGCGGGCGGGGGGCCAATCAGGAGACCCAGTACTTC.

The V and J genes are TRBV19 and TRBJ2-5, with TRBD2 identical over 7 bases. The germline V gene encodes CDR1 LNHDA and CDR2 SQIVND (reference sequence). The CDR3 is made up of 14 amino acids. J lost 3 bases, V lost 5 bases, and 6 bases had no gene match. CDR3: CASSPRGGEETQYF. The CDR3 DNA reads TGTGCCAGTAGTCCCCGGGGAGGGGAAGAGACCCAGTACTTC.

The chain joins TRBV4-1 to TRBJ1-4, with 12 bases matching TRBD1. Trimming at V came to 4 bases and at J to 5 bases, leaving 5 bases not matched to a gene. Germline values: CDR1 MGHRA, CDR2 YSYEKL. The CDR3 runs to 16 residues. CDR3 sequence reads: CASSPGTGGQNEKLFF. Here the CDR3 DNA reads TGCGCCAGCAGCCCCGGGACAGGGGGCCAAAATGAAAAACTGTTTTTT.

This chain uses TRBV20-1 with TRBJ1-1; unclear D gene. Per germline, CDR1 DFQATT and CDR2 SNEGSKA (reference sequence). V dropped 3 bases and J dropped 7 bases, with 12 bases sitting between them. The CDR3 consists of 12 residues. The CDR3: CSASLVSFEAFF. In nucleotides, the CDR3 is TGCAGTGCTAGTTTGGTGTCGTTTGAAGCTTTCTTT.

This chain uses TRBV19 with TRBJ1-5; TRBD1 might be the D (6 bases). The CDR3 extends over 14 amino acids. Germline values: CDR1 LNHDA, CDR2 SQIVND (reference sequence). The germline V and J ends were trimmed by 6 bases and 6 bases, with 15 bases remaining between them. In DNA form, the CDR3 reads TGTGCCAGTAGGTCGGGACATGGGACTCAGCCCCAGCATTTT. Translating gives CASRSGHGTQPQHF.

Regarding this clonotype: The junction does not match germline at one end; this may be a read error. This sequence joins TRBV3-1 and TRBJ2-1; no definite D call. Germline V gene sequence: CDR1 LGHDT, CDR2 YNNKEL (reference sequence). This CDR3 has 11 residues. CDR3 region: CASSRSRVVLF. The CDR3, as DNA: TGTGCCAGCAGCCGGTCTAGAGTCGTTCTCTTC.

The V gene is TRBV19, the J gene TRBJ2-5; 13 bases are a match to TRBD2. CDR3 length: 15 residues. V lost 8 bases to trimming and J lost 5 bases; unmatched junction nucleotides: 8. Germline V CDR1 and CDR2: LNHDA, SQIVND (reference sequence). CDR3 sequence: CASSGTSGDAETQYF. The CDR3, as DNA: TGTGCCAGTTCAGGGACTAGCGGGGATGCGGAGACCCAGTACTTC.

Only one count was recorded for this clonotype. This sequence joins TRBV27 and TRBJ1-1; TRBD1 agrees at 8 bases. CDR3 length: 14 residues. J lost 1 base, V lost 6 bases, and 4 bases had no gene match. Germline CDR1 is MNHEY and CDR2 is SMNVEV (reference sequence). Written as DNA, the CDR3 is TGTGCCAGCAGAATACAGGGGGAGAACACTGAAGCTTTCTTT. It translates to CASRIQGENTEAFF.

V is TRBV12-3 or TRBV12-4 and J is TRBJ2-5, with TRBD1 matching 7 bases. Trimming cost V 6 bases and J 5 bases; bases outside gene matches: 18. The CDR3 loop spans 17 amino acids. The CDR3 coding sequence is TGTGCCAGCAGCCCCCGACAGGGATTGTTTAGTAGGGAGACCCAGTACTTC. This gives the protein CASSPRQGLFSRETQYF.

This clonotype was recorded a few times. The chain couples TRBV7-9 to TRBJ2-3, with 12 nucleotides matching TRBD2. V shed 4 bases and J 2 bases; nucleotides not matched to a gene: 4. This CDR3 has 16 amino acids. CDR1 is SEHNR and CDR2 is FQNEAQ in the germline V gene (reference sequence). The CDR3 DNA reads as TGTGCCAGCAGCTCCGGACTAGCGGGATCCACAGATACGCAGTATTTT. This sequence encodes CASSSGLAGSTDTQYF. The full variable domain, its missing parts supplied by reference TRBV7-9 and TRBJ2-3, is DTGVSQNPRHKITKRGQNVTFRCDPISEHNRLYWYRQTLGQGPEFLTYFQNEAQLEKSRLLSDRFSAERPKGSFSTLEIQRTEQGDSAMYLCASSSGLAGSTDTQYFGPGTRLTVL.

V is TRBV4-1 and J is TRBJ1-5; the D is unclear. CDR3 length equals 14 residues. Looked up from germline, CDR1 is MGHRA and CDR2 is YSYEKL. With 1 base removed from V and 3 bases from J, the gap between germline ends came to 7 bases. CDR3 sequence: CASSQAVFNQPQHF. The CDR3 coding sequence is TGCGCCAGCAGCCAAGCGGTCTTCAATCAGCCCCAGCATTTT.

The chain's CDR3 is CASSRRQGNTEAFF. The CDR3 DNA reads as TGCGCCAGCAGTAGGAGGCAGGGTAACACTGAAGCTTTCTTT. The chain carries TRBV23-1 and TRBJ1-1; possible D gene TRBD1, 5 bases. TRBV23-1 qualifies as an ORF whose function is uncertain. The CDR3 has 14 residues. Trimming pared 5 bases from V and 2 bases from J, leaving 12 bases between.

The chain links TRBV30 to TRBJ2-1; TRBD2 matches at 8 bases. The CDR3 sequence is 13 residues long. Germline-derived CDR1 and CDR2 are GTSNPN and SVGIG (reference sequence). Unmatched junction bases numbered 2, after V lost 3 bases and J lost 4 bases. CDR3 DNA sequence: TGTGCCTGGAGCGGGGGGGCATACAATGAGCAGTTCTTC. Its protein is CAWSGGAYNEQFF.

The chain links TRBV19 to TRBJ2-1; a possible D gene is TRBD2 (6 bases). Germline-derived CDR1 and CDR2 are LNHDA and SQIVND (reference sequence). The CDR3 spans 16 residues. V was pared by 5 bases and J by 7 bases, with 21 bases between. The CDR3 reads CASSPRGAAGRNEQFF. In DNA form, the CDR3 reads TGTGCCAGTAGTCCGCGTGGAGCTGCGGGGAGGAATGAGCAGTTCTTC.

This clonotype appeared once. The chain employs TRBV5-1 and TRBJ2-7; D tentatively fits TRBD1 or TRBD2 (5 bases each). This CDR3 is 15 amino acids long. The germline gives CDR1 SGHRS, CDR2 YFSETQ. The V and J ends lost 0 bases and 6 bases respectively, with 16 bases between them. The CDR3, as DNA: TGCGCCAGCAGCTTGGTAGGGCCCGAGGGGTCCGAGCAGTACTTC. Translation gives CASSLVGPEGSEQYF.

V usage is TRBV11-2 and J usage is TRBJ1-1, with a possible D match to TRBD1 (5 bases). V was clipped by 1 base and J by 0 bases, with 15 bases between them. The CDR3 loop spans 17 amino acids. Germline-derived CDR1 and CDR2 are SGHAT and FQNNGV. CDR3 residues: CASSLGPGILMNTEAFF. The DNA for the CDR3 is TGTGCCAGCAGCTTAGGTCCAGGGATCCTTATGAACACTGAAGCTTTCTTT.

The V and J genes are TRBV7-9 and TRBJ2-2; D may be TRBD1 or TRBD2 (5 bases each). Germline CDR1 SEHNR, CDR2 FQNEAQ (reference sequence). The CDR3 is 15 amino acids. The V end was cut by 5 bases, the J end by 3 bases, with 13 bases between. Written as DNA, the CDR3 is TGTGCCAGCAGCCAAACGGGGCGTGACACCGGGGAGCTGTTTTTT. Its protein is CASSQTGRDTGELFF.

This clonotype was counted only a few times. The J gene is TRBJ2-1, the V gene TRBV6-2 or TRBV6-3, with D perhaps matching TRBD2 (5 bases). CDR1 is MNHEY, CDR2 SVGEGT, per germline. This CDR3 comprises 12 residues. Trimming removed 5 bases at V and 8 bases at J, with 10 bases between. The CDR3 DNA is TGTGCCAGCAGTCAGCTAGCTGATGAGCAGTTCTTC. This gives the protein CASSQLADEQFF.

The CDR3 coding sequence is TGTGCCAGCAGTTTATCGACAGGGGATCAGCCCCAGCATTTT. This translates into CASSLSTGDQPQHF. The chain employs TRBV28 and TRBJ1-5, with 8 nucleotides matching TRBD1. Germline values: CDR1 MDHEN, CDR2 SYDVKM. The CDR3 is 14 amino acids. The J segment lost 5 bases and the V segment lost 1 base, leaving 1 base of the junction unmatched.

V usage is TRBV5-1 and J usage is TRBJ1-2; the D gene is possibly TRBD1 (5 bases). V shed 3 bases and J shed 7 bases, with 16 bases lying between them. The CDR3 covers 14 residues. Germline V gene data show CDR1 as SGHRS and CDR2 as YFSETQ. CDR3 nucleotides: TGCGCCAGCAGCTCTTCCGGGGCGCTTAGTGGCTACACCTTC. Translated: CASSSSGALSGYTF.

The chain carries TRBV19 and TRBJ2-2; D is possibly TRBD1 (5 bases). From germline, CDR1 is LNHDA and CDR2 SQIVND (reference sequence). The CDR3 totals 16 residues. With 7 bases removed from V and 2 bases from J, the gap between germline ends came to 17 bases. The DNA for the CDR3 is TGTGCCAGTAACGAACAGGTCTATCGAAACACCGGGGAGCTGTTTTTT. Amino acids: CASNEQVYRNTGELFF.

V is TRBV4-1 and J is TRBJ2-5; 16 bases align to TRBD2. Germline CDR1 and CDR2: MGHRA and YSYEKL. V shed 0 bases, J shed 4 bases, and the junction held 5 bases outside the gene matches. This CDR3 contains 18 residues. The CDR3 region is CASSQDPGLAGGGETQYF. For the CDR3, the DNA is TGCGCCAGCAGCCAAGACCCGGGACTAGCGGGAGGGGGAGAGACCCAGTACTTC.